Each of the 14 T cell receptor beta chains below was sequenced from the same sample in a study of cytomegalovirus exposure and HLA in healthy donors. 13 Jbeta primers and 60 Vbeta primers were used for the PCR. Repertoires were generated with immunoSEQ multiplex PCR, while TCRdb's copy carries only in-frame clones and drops some. The sample lists some 99,000 clones; 76% were seen once. The sequencing sample was made of PBMCs. These TCRs come from a middle-aged man in good health and CMV-seronegative.

This chain uses TRBV7-9 with TRBJ2-5; 7 bases match TRBD1. This CDR3 has 14 amino acids. From germline, CDR1 is SEHNR and CDR2 FQNEAQ (reference sequence). Trimming took 1 base from V and 4 from J; bases not matched to a gene: 3. CDR3 loop: CASSLEGDRETQYF. The CDR3 DNA sequence: TGTGCCAGCAGCTTAGAAGGGGACAGAGAGACCCAGTACTTC.

V usage is TRBV5-6 and J usage is TRBJ2-1; 10 bases agree with TRBD2. V dropped 0 bases and J dropped 8; count of bases not matched to a gene: 8. The germline V gene has CDR1 SGHDT and CDR2 YYEEEE. CDR3 length: 16 residues. CDR3 loop: CASSLVASGGWDEQFF. CDR3 in DNA: TGTGCCAGCAGCTTGGTGGCTAGCGGGGGCTGGGATGAGCAGTTCTTC.

This clone was counted a single time. J is TRBJ2-5 and V is TRBV4-3, with 10 bases identical to TRBD2. The CDR3 spans 18 residues. After removal of 0 bases from V and 5 bases from J, the junction contained 12 bases not matched to a gene. Germline V gene lookup returns CDR1 LGHNA and CDR2 YSLEER. This chain's CDR3 is CASSQDPQRGGRVETQYF. The CDR3 bases are TGCGCCAGCAGCCAAGACCCCCAGCGGGGGGGCCGTGTTGAGACCCAGTACTTC.

This chain uses TRBV4-3 with TRBJ2-2; 10 bases line up with TRBD2. The CDR3 loop spans 19 amino acids. J gave up 0 bases and V 0 bases, and 7 bases lay outside the gene matches. Germline V gives CDR1 LGHNA, CDR2 YSLEER. The CDR3 DNA sequence: TGCGCCAGCAGCCAAGATTTGGTAGCGGGAGGACCGAACACCGGGGAGCTGTTTTTT. Residues: CASSQDLVAGGPNTGELFF.

A remark on this clone: This sample includes further DNA sequences coding for the same CDR3. This chain uses TRBV7-2 with TRBJ2-7, with a weak D call TRBD1 (5 bases). The CDR3 consists of 14 residues. Germline values: CDR1 SGHTA, CDR2 FQGNSA. Trimming took 1 base from V and 0 from J, leaving 7 bases between them. CDR3 nucleotide sequence: TGTGCCAGCAGCTTAGTCCAGGGCTCCTACGAGCAGTACTTC. Its translation is CASSLVQGSYEQYF.

The chain uses TRBV28 and TRBJ2-7; TRBD1 is a possible D gene (6 bases). V gave up 6 bases and J gave up 3 bases, with 9 bases separating them. The CDR3 length is 12 residues. The V gene's germline CDR1 is MDHEN and CDR2 SYDVKM. The CDR3, as DNA: TGTGCCAGCAGAGGACAGAGCTACGAGCAGTACTTC. As protein: CASRGQSYEQYF.

J is TRBJ1-4 and V is TRBV6-5; a weak D match, TRBD1 (6 bases). V lost 6 bases, J lost 5 bases, and 13 bases lay in between. This CDR3 has 14 amino acids. CDR1 MNHEY and CDR2 SVGAGI come from the germline V gene. The CDR3 loop is CASSHRDSNEKLFF. The CDR3 region has the DNA TGTGCCAGCAGCCACAGGGATTCGAATGAAAAACTGTTTTTT.

The chain joins TRBV28 to TRBJ2-6; D gene uncertain. From germline, CDR1 is MDHEN and CDR2 SYDVKM. The CDR3 loop spans 15 amino acids. The germline V and J ends were trimmed by 8 bases and 0 bases, with 11 bases remaining between them. DNA for the CDR3: TGTGCCAGCGCCTTGAGCCTCTCTGGGGCCAACGTCCTGACTTTC. It is translated as CASALSLSGANVLTF.

There are a few counts of this clone. A junction boundary mismatches the germline segment, possibly from a read error. V and J are TRBV7-9 and TRBJ2-2; weak D call: TRBD1 (5 bases). The CDR3 contains 16 residues. The germline V gene has CDR1 SEHNR and CDR2 FQNEAQ (reference sequence). This chain's CDR3 is CSSSLVRQIRTGELFF. CDR3 bases: TGTTCCAGCAGCTTAGTTCGACAGATTCGGACCGGGGAGCTGTTTTTT.

The rearrangement links TRBV7-6 to TRBJ2-1, with TRBD2 matching over 8 bases. Trimming at V came to 1 base and at J to 10 bases, leaving 6 bases not matched to a gene. Germline CDR1 reads SGHVS; CDR2 reads FNYEAQ. The CDR3 consists of 14 residues. CDR3 DNA sequence: TGTGCCAGCAGCTTAGGTCACGGGGGGGACGAGCAGTTCTTC. The encoded protein is CASSLGHGGDEQFF.

V and J are TRBV28 and TRBJ2-2, with a weak D call TRBD1 (5 bases). V was pared by 4 bases and J by 0 bases, with 12 bases between. Germline-derived CDR1 and CDR2 are MDHEN and SYDVKM. The CDR3 is 16 amino acids. DNA for the CDR3: TGTGCCAGCAGTTCTCACAGGTTTACGAACACCGGGGAGCTGTTTTTT. This gives the protein CASSSHRFTNTGELFF.

The CDR3 region has the DNA TGTGCCAGCAGCTTACGACGGACAGGGATGGACTATGGCTACACCTTC. Its protein is CASSLRRTGMDYGYTF. The V gene is TRBV7-8, the J gene TRBJ1-2; 8 bases align to TRBD1. V shed 2 bases and J 3 bases; nucleotides not matched to a gene: 8. The CDR3 consists of 16 residues. Germline assignment: CDR1 SGHVS and CDR2 FQNEAQ.

V is TRBV18 and J is TRBJ2-3; possibly TRBD1 for D (6 bases). CDR1 is KGHSH, CDR2 LQKENI, per germline. The CDR3 is made up of 15 amino acids. V lost 5 bases to trimming and J lost 0 bases, with 12 bases between them. As DNA, the CDR3 is TGTGCCAGCTCAACAGGGCTCACTAGCACAGATACGCAGTATTTT. It is translated as CASSTGLTSTDTQYF.

In this sample, this clone turned up a few times. Here the CDR3 reads CASSLRVSDRRLRSGYTF. CDR3 coding DNA: TGTGCCAGCAGCCTCCGTGTGTCGGACAGGCGACTAAGGAGTGGCTACACCTTC. The V call is TRBV7-8, the J call TRBJ1-2, with TRBD1 identical over 7 bases. This CDR3 is built from 18 residues. Trimming removed 5 bases from V and 7 bases from J; junction bases left unmatched: 22. CDR1 and CDR2 (germline): SGHVS, FQNEAQ.